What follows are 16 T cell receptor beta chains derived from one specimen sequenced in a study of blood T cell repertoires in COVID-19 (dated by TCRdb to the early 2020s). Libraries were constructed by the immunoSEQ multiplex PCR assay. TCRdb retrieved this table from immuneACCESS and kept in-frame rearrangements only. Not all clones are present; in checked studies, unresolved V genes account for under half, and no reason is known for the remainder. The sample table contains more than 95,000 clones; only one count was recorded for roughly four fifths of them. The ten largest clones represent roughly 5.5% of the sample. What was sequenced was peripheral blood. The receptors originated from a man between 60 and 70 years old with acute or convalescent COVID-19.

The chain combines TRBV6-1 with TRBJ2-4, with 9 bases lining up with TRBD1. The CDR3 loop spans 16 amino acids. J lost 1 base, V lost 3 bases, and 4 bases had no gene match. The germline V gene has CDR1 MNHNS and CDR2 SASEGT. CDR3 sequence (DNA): TGTGCCAGCAGTGAGGGACAGGGACTTGCCAAAAACATTCAGTACTTC. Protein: CASSEGQGLAKNIQYF.

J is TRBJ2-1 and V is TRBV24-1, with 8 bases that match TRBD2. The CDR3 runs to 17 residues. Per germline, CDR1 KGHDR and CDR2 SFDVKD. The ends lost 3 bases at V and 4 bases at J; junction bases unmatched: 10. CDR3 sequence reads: CATSDPRGGGSYNEQFF. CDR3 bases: TGTGCCACCAGTGATCCGCGGGGCGGGGGGTCATACAATGAGCAGTTCTTC.

As DNA, the CDR3 is TGTGCCAGCAGCCCAGCGGGGGAGTACGAGCAGTACTTC. Its protein is CASSPAGEYEQYF. This chain joins TRBV9 and TRBJ2-7, with 8 bases lining up with TRBD2. The CDR3 extends over 13 amino acids. The germline V gene has CDR1 SGDLS and CDR2 YYNGEE. V gave up 4 bases and J gave up 4 bases; unmatched junction bases: 4. The variable domain in full, with the rest retrieved from reference TRBV9 and TRBJ2-7, is DSGVTQTPKHLITATGQRVTLRCSPRSGDLSVYWYQQSLDQGLQFLIQYYNGEERAKGNILERFSAQQFPDLHSELNLSSLELGDSALYFCASSPAGEYEQYFGPGTRLTVT.

CDR3 loop: CASVRASGTYEQYF. In DNA, the CDR3 is TGCGCCAGCGTAAGGGCATCGGGGACCTACGAGCAGTACTTC. V usage is TRBV10-2 and J usage is TRBJ2-7; the D gene is possibly TRBD2 (5 bases). V shed 8 bases and J shed 2 bases, with 16 bases lying between them. The V gene's germline CDR1 is WSHSY and CDR2 SAAADI. This CDR3 spans 14 amino acids.

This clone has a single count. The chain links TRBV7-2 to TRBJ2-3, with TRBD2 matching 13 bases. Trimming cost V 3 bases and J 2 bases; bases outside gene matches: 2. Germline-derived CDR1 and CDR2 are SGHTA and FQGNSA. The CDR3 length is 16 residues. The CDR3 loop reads CASSLGLAGPTDTQYF. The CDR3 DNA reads TGTGCCAGCAGCTTGGGACTAGCGGGGCCCACAGATACGCAGTATTTT.

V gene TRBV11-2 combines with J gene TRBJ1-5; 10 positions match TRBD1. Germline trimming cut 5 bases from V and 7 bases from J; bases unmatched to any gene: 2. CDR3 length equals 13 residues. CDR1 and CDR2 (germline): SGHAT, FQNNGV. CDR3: CASSRDRGQPQHF. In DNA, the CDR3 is TGTGCCAGCAGCAGGGACAGGGGCCAGCCCCAGCATTTT.

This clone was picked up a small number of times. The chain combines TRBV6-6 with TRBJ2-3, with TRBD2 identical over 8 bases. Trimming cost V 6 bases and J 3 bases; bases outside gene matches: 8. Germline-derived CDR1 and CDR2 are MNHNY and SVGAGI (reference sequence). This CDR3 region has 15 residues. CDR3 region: CASSNIQRGTDTQYF. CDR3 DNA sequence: TGTGCCAGCAGCAACATTCAGCGGGGGACAGATACGCAGTATTTT.

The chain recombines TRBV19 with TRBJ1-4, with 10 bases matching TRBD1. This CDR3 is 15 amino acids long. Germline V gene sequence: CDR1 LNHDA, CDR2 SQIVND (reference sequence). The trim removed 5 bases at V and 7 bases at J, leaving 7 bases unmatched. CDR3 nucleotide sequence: TGTGCCAGTAGTCCCCCGACAGGGGGCTTTGAAAAACTGTTTTTT. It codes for CASSPPTGGFEKLFF.

The CDR3 bases are TGTGCCACCAGTGATTTCACATCTAACTATGGCTACACCTTC. It translates to CATSDFTSNYGYTF. The genes are TRBV24-1 and TRBJ1-2, with D hard to call. CDR1 is KGHDR and CDR2 is SFDVKD in the germline V gene. This CDR3 has 14 amino acids. V gave up 1 base and J gave up 0 bases, with 5 bases separating them.

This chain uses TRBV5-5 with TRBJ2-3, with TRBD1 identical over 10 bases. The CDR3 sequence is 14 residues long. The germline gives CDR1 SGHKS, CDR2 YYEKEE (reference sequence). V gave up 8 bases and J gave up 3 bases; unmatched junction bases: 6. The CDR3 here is CASSTGQGTDTQYF. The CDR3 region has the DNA TGTGCCAGTTCTACGGGACAGGGGACAGATACGCAGTATTTT.

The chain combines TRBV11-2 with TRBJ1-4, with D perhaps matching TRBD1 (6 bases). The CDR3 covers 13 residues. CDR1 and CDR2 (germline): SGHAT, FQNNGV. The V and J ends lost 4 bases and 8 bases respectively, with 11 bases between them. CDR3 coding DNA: TGTGCCAGCAGCTCCAGGGGTGGAGAAAAACTGTTTTTT. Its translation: CASSSRGGEKLFF.

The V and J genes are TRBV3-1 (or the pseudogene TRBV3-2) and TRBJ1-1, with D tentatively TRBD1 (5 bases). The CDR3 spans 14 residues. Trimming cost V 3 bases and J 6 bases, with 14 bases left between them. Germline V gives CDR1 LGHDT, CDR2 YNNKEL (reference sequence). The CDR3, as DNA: TGTGCCAGCAGCCAGGCACTTGGGGGGGCTGAAGCTTTCTTT. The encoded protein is CASSQALGGAEAFF.

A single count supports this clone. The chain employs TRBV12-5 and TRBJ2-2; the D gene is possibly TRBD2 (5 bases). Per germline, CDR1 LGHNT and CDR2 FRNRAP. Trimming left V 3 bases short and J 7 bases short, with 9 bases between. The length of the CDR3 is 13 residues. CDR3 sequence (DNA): TGTGCTAGTGGTTTAAGACTATTCGGGGAGCTGTTTTTT. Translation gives CASGLRLFGELFF.

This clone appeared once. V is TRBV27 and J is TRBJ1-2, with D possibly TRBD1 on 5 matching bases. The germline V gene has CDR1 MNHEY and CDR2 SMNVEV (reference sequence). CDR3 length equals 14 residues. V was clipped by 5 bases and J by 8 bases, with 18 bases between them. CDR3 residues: CASSPHTGVKGYTF. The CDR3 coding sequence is TGTGCCAGCAGTCCACATACGGGGGTAAAAGGCTACACCTTC.

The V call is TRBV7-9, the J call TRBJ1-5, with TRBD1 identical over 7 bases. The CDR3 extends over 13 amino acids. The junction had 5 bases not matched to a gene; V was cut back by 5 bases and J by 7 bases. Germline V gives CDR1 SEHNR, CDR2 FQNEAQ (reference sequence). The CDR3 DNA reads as TGTGCCAGCAGCGTACAGGGGAAACAGCCCCAGCATTTT. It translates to CASSVQGKQPQHF.

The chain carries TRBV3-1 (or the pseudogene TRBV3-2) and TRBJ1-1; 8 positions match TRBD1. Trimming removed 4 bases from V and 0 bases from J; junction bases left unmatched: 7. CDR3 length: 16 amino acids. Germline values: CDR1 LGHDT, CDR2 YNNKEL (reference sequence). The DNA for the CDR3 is TGTGCCAGCAGCCTGGGGGTACAGGGGGTGAACACTGAAGCTTTCTTT. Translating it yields CASSLGVQGVNTEAFF.